Following are 30 T cell receptor beta chains from one sample sequenced in a study of shared T cell receptors in the human thymus. TCRdb keeps only in-frame clones here, not all; method: immunoSEQ multiplex PCR. Found here are 630,000 or so clones, around 87% of them singletons; the top ten hold 0.009% to 0.0095%. The same sample was also used in a study of human thymus T cells.

Sample: thymocytes. These receptors all stem from a boy younger than two with a congenital heart defect.

The chain is built from TRBV6-1 and TRBJ2-1; 8 bases agree with TRBD2. Germline V CDR1 and CDR2: MNHNS, SASEGT. CDR3 size: 14 residues. V lost 5 bases, J lost 8 bases, and 8 bases stayed unmatched. The CDR3 here is CASSSRTSRDEQFF. CDR3 sequence (DNA): TGTGCCAGCAGTAGTCGGACTAGCCGAGATGAGCAGTTCTTC.

The V gene is TRBV28, the J gene TRBJ2-7; D possibly corresponds to TRBD2 (6 bases). There are 14 residues in the CDR3. With 7 bases removed from V and 1 base from J, the gap between germline ends came to 14 bases. CDR1 is MDHEN, CDR2 SYDVKM, per germline. The chain's CDR3 is CASNQDYTSYEQYF. The DNA of the CDR3 is TGTGCCAGCAATCAGGACTACACATCCTACGAGCAGTACTTC.

V is TRBV6-5 and J is TRBJ1-1, with TRBD1 matching over 8 bases. Germline CDR1 is MNHEY and CDR2 is SVGAGI. The J segment lost 4 bases and the V segment lost 7 bases, leaving 8 bases of the junction unmatched. The CDR3 is 14 residues long. This CDR3 is CASIQVDRGTEAFF. CDR3 nucleotides: TGTGCCAGCATTCAGGTTGACAGGGGCACTGAAGCTTTCTTT.

This sequence joins TRBV7-8 and TRBJ1-1; D gene ambiguous. Per the germline V gene, CDR1 is SGHVS and CDR2 is FQNEAQ. Trimming pared 2 bases from V and 1 base from J, leaving 14 bases between. There are 16 residues in the CDR3. This CDR3 is CASSLRREWENTEAFF. In DNA form, the CDR3 reads TGTGCCAGCAGCTTAAGGAGGGAATGGGAGAACACTGAAGCTTTCTTT.

The chain carries TRBV5-6 and TRBJ2-2, with D tentatively TRBD1 (7 bases). The CDR3 is 18 residues long. Trimming stripped 0 bases from V and 7 bases from J, with 22 bases between. Germline CDR1 is SGHDT and CDR2 is YYEEEE. The CDR3, as DNA: TGTGCCAGCAGCTTGGTACCCAAGACAGGGAGGATAAACGGGGAGCTGTTTTTT. It codes for CASSLVPKTGRINGELFF.

This chain joins TRBV5-6 and TRBJ2-1; 8 nucleotides align to TRBD1. Germline lookup yields CDR1 SGHDT and CDR2 YYEEEE. CDR3 length equals 16 residues. The junction had 9 bases not matched to a gene; V was cut back by 2 bases and J by 5 bases. CDR3: CASSLFRLDRDNEQFF. The CDR3 nucleotides read TGTGCCAGCAGCTTATTCCGGCTGGACAGGGACAATGAGCAGTTCTTC.

The chain uses TRBV21-1 and TRBJ2-7; the table's D call of TRBD2 was not tested on the DNA. TRBV21-1 counts as a pseudogene. This CDR3 has 18 residues. The CDR3 here is CASSTSRPGTSAAYEQYF. In DNA, the CDR3 is TGTGCCAGCAGCACCTCGAGACCCGGGACTAGCGCAGCCTACGAGCAGTACTTC.

The chain recombines TRBV28 with TRBJ1-5, with 7 bases identical to TRBD1. This CDR3 is built from 16 residues. The germline V gene has CDR1 MDHEN and CDR2 SYDVKM. Trimming at V came to 5 bases and at J to 7 bases, leaving 14 bases not matched to a gene. The CDR3 DNA follows: TGTGCCAGCAGTACTGCGACAGGGCCTAGGAGACAGCCCCAGCATTTT. Translating it yields CASSTATGPRRQPQHF.

V and J are TRBV15 and TRBJ1-2, with 9 nucleotides matching TRBD1. The CDR3 totals 15 residues. Germline V gene data show CDR1 as LNHNV and CDR2 as YYDKDF (reference sequence). V shed 3 bases, J shed 3 bases, and the junction held 5 bases outside the gene matches. The CDR3 coding sequence is TGTGCCACCAGCAGCCGCGGGACAGGGTACTATGGCTACACCTTC. Its protein product is CATSSRGTGYYGYTF.

The genes are TRBV27 and TRBJ2-5; 8 bases match TRBD2. The CDR3 covers 17 residues. The V segment lost 5 bases and the J segment 1 base; nucleotides outside the gene matches: 12. The germline CDR1 and CDR2 sequences are MNHEY and SMNVEV (reference sequence). CDR3 region: CASSLLGLAGRQETQYF. The CDR3 nucleotides are TGTGCCAGCAGTCTCCTGGGGCTAGCGGGCCGCCAAGAGACCCAGTACTTC.

V and J are TRBV27 and TRBJ1-5, with 9 bases matching TRBD1. This CDR3 spans 16 amino acids. Germline CDR1 is MNHEY and CDR2 is SMNVEV (reference sequence). V lost 5 bases to trimming and J lost 4 bases; unmatched junction nucleotides: 9. In DNA form, the CDR3 reads TGTGCCAGCAGTGAGGGAACTGGGACAGGGAATCAGCCCCAGCATTTT. The encoded protein is CASSEGTGTGNQPQHF.

The chain links TRBV6-1 to TRBJ2-7; D unclear. Germline values: CDR1 MNHNS, CDR2 SASEGT. This CDR3 spans 17 amino acids. Trimming shortened V by 2 bases and J by 4 bases, and 21 bases separated the two germline ends. The CDR3: CASSEMGRYRPLYEQYF. Here the CDR3 DNA reads TGTGCCAGCAGTGAAATGGGCAGGTATCGCCCCTTGTACGAGCAGTACTTC.

This clone was observed once. This chain connects TRBV7-9 to TRBJ2-1; D might be TRBD1 (6 bases). Trimming cost V 4 bases and J 8 bases, with 15 bases left between them. The CDR3 sequence is 14 residues long. The germline V gene has CDR1 SEHNR and CDR2 FQNEAQ (reference sequence). CDR3 residues: CASSSYRVTDEQFF. The CDR3 region has the DNA TGTGCCAGCAGCTCGTACAGGGTAACCGATGAGCAGTTCTTC. Based on the CDR3 plus reference TRBV7-9 and TRBJ2-1, the full variable domain is DTGVSQNPRHKITKRGQNVTFRCDPISEHNRLYWYRQTLGQGPEFLTYFQNEAQLEKSRLLSDRFSAERPKGSFSTLEIQRTEQGDSAMYLCASSSYRVTDEQFFGPGTRLTVL.

The gene calls are TRBV5-8 and TRBJ1-4, with unresolved D. The CDR3 length is 16 residues. V was cut by 0 bases and J by 0 bases, with 9 bases left in between. The germline V gene encodes CDR1 SGHTS and CDR2 YDEGEE. The CDR3 reads CASSLDRVATNEKLFF. Written as DNA, the CDR3 is TGTGCCAGCAGCTTGGACCGAGTGGCAACTAATGAAAAACTGTTTTTT.

The CDR3 DNA follows: TGCAGCGTTGCCCCCCGGGACAGGGGAGAGGAGACCCAGTACTTC. Its translation: CSVAPRDRGEETQYF. The V gene is TRBV29-1, the J gene TRBJ2-5, with 10 bases lining up with TRBD1. CDR1 and CDR2 from the germline V gene are SQVTM and ANQGSEA. V lost 4 bases, J lost 5 bases, and 10 bases stayed unmatched. The CDR3 sequence is 15 residues long.

This clone appeared a single time. The gene calls are TRBV7-9 and TRBJ1-1; a possible D gene is TRBD1 (6 bases). The germline CDR1 and CDR2 sequences are SEHNR and FQNEAQ (reference sequence). The CDR3 contains 15 residues. The V gene lost 1 base and the J gene lost 1 base, with 10 bases spanning the gap. Written as DNA, the CDR3 is TGTGCCAGCAGCTTAGAGGACAGTAAGAACACTGAAGCTTTCTTT. It yields the protein CASSLEDSKNTEAFF.

The chain employs TRBV9 and TRBJ1-1; D possibly corresponds to TRBD1 (5 bases). The CDR3 has 14 residues. V was shortened by 3 bases and J by 5 bases, with 14 bases between the two germline ends. The germline V gene has CDR1 SGDLS and CDR2 YYNGEE. The CDR3 sequence is CASSAPGGGTEAFF. The CDR3 region has the DNA TGTGCCAGCAGCGCGCCGGGGGGAGGGACTGAAGCTTTCTTT.

The V and J genes are TRBV6-5 and TRBJ1-2; 7 bases map to TRBD1. The V segment lost 6 bases and the J segment 9 bases; nucleotides outside the gene matches: 7. CDR1 and CDR2 (germline): MNHEY, SVGAGI. The CDR3 is 12 amino acids. The CDR3 DNA is TGTGCCAGCAGCCATCTACAGGGGAGCTACACCTTC. This encodes CASSHLQGSYTF.

The genes are TRBV4-1 and TRBJ2-3; D might be TRBD2 (6 bases). Germline values: CDR1 MGHRA, CDR2 YSYEKL. V was shortened by 4 bases and J by 2 bases, with 16 bases between the two germline ends. The CDR3 covers 16 residues. The chain's CDR3 is CASSRGTGPPTDTQYF. For the CDR3, the DNA is TGCGCCAGCAGCCGCGGGACTGGTCCCCCCACAGATACGCAGTATTTT.

The chain carries TRBV5-6 and TRBJ2-7, with 7 positions matching TRBD1. The V gene end was trimmed by 3 bases and the J gene end by 0 bases; junction bases not matched to a gene: 9. The CDR3 is 16 amino acids. From germline, CDR1 is SGHDT and CDR2 YYEEEE. CDR3 in amino acids: CASSYGHRGDSYEQYF. For the CDR3, the DNA is TGTGCCAGCAGCTACGGGCACAGGGGTGACTCCTACGAGCAGTACTTC.

The chain carries TRBV27 and TRBJ2-7; 8 nucleotides align to TRBD1. The CDR3 contains 14 residues. V shed 5 bases and J 2 bases; nucleotides not matched to a gene: 5. Germline V gives CDR1 MNHEY, CDR2 SMNVEV (reference sequence). CDR3 region: CASSGQGNPYEQYF. CDR3 bases: TGTGCCAGCAGTGGACAGGGAAACCCCTACGAGCAGTACTTC.

In its sample, this clone was seen once. The genes are TRBV7-6 and TRBJ2-5; 9 bases align to TRBD1. The CDR3 sequence is 14 residues long. V shed 3 bases, J shed 2 bases, and the junction held 1 base outside the gene matches. In germline, CDR1 is SGHVS, CDR2 FNYEAQ. CDR3 sequence reads: CASSFDRGQETQYF. The CDR3 nucleotides read TGTGCCAGCAGCTTCGACAGGGGGCAAGAGACCCAGTACTTC.

The chain employs TRBV13 and TRBJ2-3; no reliable D call. The CDR3 is 12 residues long. From germline, CDR1 is PRHDT and CDR2 FYEKMQ (reference sequence). The V and J ends lost 3 bases and 6 bases respectively, with 7 bases between them. The CDR3 loop is CASSFFEDTQYF. As DNA, the CDR3 is TGTGCCAGCAGCTTCTTTGAGGATACGCAGTATTTT.

This chain's CDR3 is CASNPHDTNYGYTF. CDR3 in DNA: TGTGCCAGTAACCCCCACGACACTAACTATGGCTACACCTTC. The chain links TRBV19 to TRBJ1-2; D is uncertain. With 7 bases removed from V and 0 bases from J, the gap between germline ends came to 12 bases. This CDR3 has 14 amino acids. Germline V lookup: CDR1 LNHDA, CDR2 SQIVND (reference sequence).

This chain's CDR3 is CASSRTAVSNQPQHF. The DNA for the CDR3 is TGTGCCAGCAGTCGGACAGCCGTTAGCAATCAGCCCCAGCATTTT. The rearrangement joins TRBV28 to TRBJ1-5; D might be TRBD1 (6 bases). CDR3 length equals 15 residues. The V gene's germline CDR1 is MDHEN and CDR2 SYDVKM. Trimming took off 5 bases at V and 0 bases at J, with 11 bases between the two ends.

This clone has just a few counts. J is TRBJ2-7 and V is TRBV4-3, with TRBD2 identical over 7 bases. Germline V gives CDR1 LGHNA, CDR2 YSLEER. Unmatched junction bases numbered 9, after V lost 4 bases and J lost 3 bases. This CDR3 has 15 amino acids. DNA of the CDR3: TGCGCCAGCAGCCCAGGACTAGGCGTCTTCTACGAGCAGTACTTC. Its translation: CASSPGLGVFYEQYF.

The chain links TRBV27 to TRBJ1-5, with 10 bases fitting TRBD1. CDR1 is MNHEY and CDR2 is SMNVEV in the germline V gene (reference sequence). V was pared by 5 bases and J by 5 bases, with 9 bases of the junction left unmatched. This CDR3 comprises 16 residues. CDR3 amino acids: CASSIGTGAEDQPQHF. DNA for the CDR3: TGTGCCAGCAGTATTGGGACAGGGGCGGAGGATCAGCCCCAGCATTTT.

The chain combines TRBV2 with TRBJ1-2; D perhaps matches TRBD1 (5 bases). Germline V lookup: CDR1 SNHLY, CDR2 FYNNEI. The CDR3 is 13 residues long. The ends were cut back, 7 bases at V and 2 bases at J, with 11 bases in the middle. The CDR3 coding sequence is TGTGCCAGCACGGTCAGGGTCAACTATGGCTACACCTTC. This encodes CASTVRVNYGYTF.

The chain couples TRBV6-1 to TRBJ1-2, with 7 positions matching TRBD1. V trimming: 0 bases; J trimming: 6 bases; junction bases outside the gene matches: 1. This CDR3 has 13 residues. Germline assignment: CDR1 MNHNS and CDR2 SASEGT. CDR3 sequence (DNA): TGTGCCAGCAGTGAAGCTACAGGGGATGGCTACACCTTC. Translating gives CASSEATGDGYTF.

The chain joins TRBV5-1 to TRBJ2-7; 8 nucleotides align to TRBD1. V lost 5 bases, J lost 2 bases, and 6 bases stayed unmatched. Germline-derived CDR1 and CDR2 are SGHRS and YFSETQ. CDR3 size: 14 residues. CDR3 coding DNA: TGCGCCAGCAGTTCTAGCAGGGGGCCCTACGAGCAGTACTTC. The encoded protein is CASSSSRGPYEQYF.